Shown below are 28 T cell receptor beta chains from a single sample sequenced in a study of shared clonotypes between healthy human individuals. Some clones are missing from TCRdb's copy, which holds only in-frame ones; the method was immunoSEQ multiplex PCR. Among under 2,500,000 clones, under 97% were seen once, and the ten largest hold roughly 0.13%. The specimen was naive CD4+ T cells sorted from blood. Subset reported: CD45RA+ positively selected. These receptor sequences come from a young man in good health.

The chain couples TRBV9 to TRBJ1-1; D is undetermined. Germline assignment: CDR1 SGDLS and CDR2 YYNGEE. Trimming stripped 6 bases from V and 2 bases from J, with 14 bases between. The CDR3 sequence is 14 residues long. In DNA form, the CDR3 reads TGTGCCAGCACCCTGGGTCTCGAAAACACTGAAGCTTTCTTT. Encoded protein: CASTLGLENTEAFF.

The CDR3 region is CASSLLMGPRSYNEQFF. Written as DNA, the CDR3 is TGTGCCAGCAGCTTGTTGATGGGCCCAAGAAGCTACAATGAGCAGTTCTTC. This rearrangement joins TRBV5-6 to TRBJ2-1; D is unclear. Germline CDR1 SGHDT, CDR2 YYEEEE. Between the trimmed V and J ends, which lost 1 base and 3 bases, there was a span of 17 bases. The CDR3 has 17 residues.

V and J are TRBV10-3 and TRBJ2-1, with a weak D call TRBD2 (5 bases). Germline-derived CDR1 and CDR2 are ENHRY and SYGVKD. The CDR3 has 14 residues. The V end lost 3 bases, the J end lost 6 bases, and 12 bases lay between the germline ends. The CDR3 region is CAISDASPVNEQFF. CDR3 DNA: TGTGCCATCAGTGATGCTAGCCCAGTCAATGAGCAGTTCTTC.

This sequence joins TRBV4-2 and TRBJ2-5, with TRBD1 matching over 9 bases. With V trimmed by 0 bases and J by 6 bases, 8 bases remained unmatched. This CDR3 contains 16 residues. Germline CDR1 and CDR2: LGHNA and YNFKEQ. CDR3 protein: CASSQEGTGLIKTQYF. The CDR3, as DNA: TGTGCCAGCAGCCAAGAGGGGACAGGGTTGATAAAGACCCAGTACTTC.

The rearrangement uses TRBV10-3 and TRBJ1-1; no firm D call. The CDR3 is 14 amino acids. Germline CDR1 reads ENHRY; CDR2 reads SYGVKD. V was cut by 3 bases and J by 11 bases, with 19 bases left in between. The DNA of the CDR3 is TGTGCCATCAGTGAAGGTGAGGGCCGGGGTACGGCTTTCTTT. It codes for CAISEGEGRGTAFF.

The chain couples TRBV2 to TRBJ1-1; D gene unclear. The CDR3 length is 13 residues. Germline values: CDR1 SNHLY, CDR2 FYNNEI. Between the trimmed V and J ends, which lost 2 bases and 6 bases, there was a span of 10 bases. The CDR3 nucleotides are TGTGCCAGCAGTGAAAACTTCAGCGCTGAAGCTTTCTTT. This encodes CASSENFSAEAFF.

This sequence joins TRBV4-1 and TRBJ2-5; 7 bases map to TRBD2. V shed 0 bases and J 2 bases; nucleotides not matched to a gene: 12. Germline assignment: CDR1 MGHRA and CDR2 YSYEKL. The CDR3 runs 18 residues. The CDR3 region is CASSQEVTASGRQETQYF. The CDR3 DNA reads TGCGCCAGCAGCCAAGAGGTTACGGCTAGCGGAAGACAAGAGACCCAGTACTTC.

This clone was seen more than once but under ten times. The V and J genes are TRBV19 and TRBJ1-6; D remains ambiguous. Germline assignment: CDR1 LNHDA and CDR2 SQIVND (reference sequence). The CDR3 loop spans 16 amino acids. Trimming stripped 1 base from V and 5 bases from J, with 12 bases between. The CDR3 here is CASSIVDRLDNSPLHF. For the CDR3, the DNA is TGTGCCAGTAGTATAGTTGACCGCCTGGATAATTCACCCCTCCACTTT.

Points on this clone: The junction shows a germline mismatch at one end, possibly a read error. The rearrangement joins TRBV7-6 to TRBJ2-1; no clear D. The V gene's germline CDR1 is SGHVS and CDR2 FNYEAQ. This CDR3 is 17 amino acids long. The CDR3 is CASSPSTGPSSYNEQFF. The CDR3 coding sequence is TGTGCTAGCAGCCCCTCTACCGGCCCCAGCTCCTACAATGAGCAGTTCTTC.

Details on this clone: The sample carries other DNA sequences with the same CDR3. This sequence joins TRBV30 and TRBJ1-2, with TRBD1 matching over 7 bases. V shed 3 bases and J 5 bases; nucleotides not matched to a gene: 3. CDR3 length: 12 residues. Germline CDR1 and CDR2: GTSNPN and SVGIG (reference sequence). The CDR3 sequence is CAWSPGQYGYTF. In DNA, the CDR3 is TGTGCCTGGAGCCCGGGACAGTATGGCTACACCTTC. The variable domain in full, with the rest retrieved from reference TRBV30 and TRBJ1-2, is SQTIHQWPATLVQPVGSPLSLECTVEGTSNPNLYWYRQAAGRGLQLLFYSVGIGQISSEVPQNLSASRPQDRQFILSSKKLLLSDSGFYLCAWSPGQYGYTFGSGTRLTVV.

The chain links TRBV28 to TRBJ2-7; 9 bases are shared with TRBD1. V shed 2 bases and J 2 bases; nucleotides not matched to a gene: 19. This CDR3 has 20 residues. Germline CDR1 reads MDHEN; CDR2 reads SYDVKM. DNA of the CDR3: TGTGCCAGCAGTTTACCCTTAGTCCCGGGACAGGGCTTGTATACCTACGAGCAGTACTTC. It specifies CASSLPLVPGQGLYTYEQYF.

The CDR3 DNA is TGCAGCGCCTTGGGGACAGGCCGCATGAACACTGAAGCTTTCTTT. Translation gives CSALGTGRMNTEAFF. The chain links TRBV29-1 to TRBJ1-1; 8 bases are a match to TRBD1. The CDR3 is 15 amino acids. The V gene's germline CDR1 is SQVTM and CDR2 ANQGSEA. The V segment lost 7 bases and the J segment 0 bases; nucleotides outside the gene matches: 10. Complete variable domain (other parts from reference TRBV29-1 and TRBJ1-1): SAVISQKPSRDICQRGTSLTIQCQVDSQVTMMFWYRQQPGQSLTLIATANQGSEATYESGFVIDKFPISRPNLTFSTLTVSNMSPEDSSIYLCSALGTGRMNTEAFFGQGTRLTVV.

The rearrangement joins TRBV5-1 to TRBJ2-3; 7 nucleotides line up with TRBD2. Germline V gives CDR1 SGHRS, CDR2 YFSETQ. CDR3 length: 16 amino acids. With V trimmed by 6 bases and J by 0 bases, 10 bases remained unmatched. In DNA, the CDR3 is TGCGCCAGCACCGTAACCCCGGGGGGTAGCACAGATACGCAGTATTTT. It translates to CASTVTPGGSTDTQYF.

This chain uses TRBV7-9 with TRBJ1-4; 11 bases agree with TRBD1. V gave up 5 bases and J gave up 3 bases; unmatched junction bases: 5. The germline gives CDR1 SEHNR, CDR2 FQNEAQ (reference sequence). The CDR3 has 16 residues. In DNA form, the CDR3 reads TGTGCCAGCAGCCTGGGACAGGGGGGAGCTAATGAAAAACTGTTTTTT. Translating it yields CASSLGQGGANEKLFF.

V is TRBV7-3 and J is TRBJ2-3, with D perhaps given as TRBD1 or TRBD2 (5 bases each). Germline CDR1 and CDR2: SGHTA and FQGTGA. With 5 bases removed from V and 5 bases from J, the gap between germline ends came to 11 bases. This CDR3 spans 13 amino acids. CDR3 loop: CASSKGTLDTQYF. In DNA form, the CDR3 reads TGTGCCAGCAGCAAAGGGACGTTAGATACGCAGTATTTT. Filled out from reference TRBV7-3 and TRBJ2-3, the complete variable domain reads GAGVSQTPSNKVTEKGKYVELRCDPISGHTALYWYRQSLGQGPEFLIYFQGTGAADDSGLPNDRFFAVRPEGSVSTLKIQRTERGDSAVYLCASSKGTLDTQYFGPGTRLTVL.

The chain combines TRBV27 with TRBJ2-2; D ambiguous. The length of the CDR3 is 10 residues. Trimming took off 5 bases at V and 14 bases at J, with 9 bases between the two ends. Germline V gene lookup returns CDR1 MNHEY and CDR2 SMNVEV (reference sequence). The CDR3 loop is CASSAGLLFF. In DNA, the CDR3 is TGTGCCAGCAGTGCCGGCCTCCTGTTTTTT.

The V gene is TRBV5-1, the J gene TRBJ2-5; tentatively, D is TRBD2 (7 bases). V lost 3 bases to trimming and J lost 0 bases, with 18 bases between them. This CDR3 comprises 17 residues. CDR1 and CDR2 from the germline V gene are SGHRS and YFSETQ. The CDR3 DNA sequence: TGCGCCAGCAGCTCCCCCCGGGGGGCAGGGAACCAAGAGACCCAGTACTTC. This gives the protein CASSSPRGAGNQETQYF.

This clone was observed once. The chain is built from TRBV2 and TRBJ2-1, with D uncertain. Germline V gene sequence: CDR1 SNHLY, CDR2 FYNNEI. The CDR3 consists of 11 residues. Trimming removed 8 bases from V and 6 bases from J, with 8 bases in between. The DNA of the CDR3 is TGTGCCAGCGCTGGATTCAATGAGCAGTTCTTC. Its protein product is CASAGFNEQFF.

This chain links TRBV4-1 with TRBJ2-5, with TRBD1 identical over 8 bases. Germline-derived CDR1 and CDR2 are MGHRA and YSYEKL. This CDR3 is 15 amino acids long. J gave up 5 bases and V 4 bases, and 9 bases lay outside the gene matches. CDR3 in DNA: TGCGCCAGCAGCCTGTCCGACAGGGGCCGGGAGACCCAGTACTTC. Translated: CASSLSDRGRETQYF.

A word on this clone: The sample contains more than one DNA sequence encoding this CDR3. The chain is built from TRBV5-1 and TRBJ1-5; D may be TRBD1 (6 bases). The CDR3 totals 14 residues. The V gene's germline CDR1 is SGHRS and CDR2 YFSETQ. Trimming cost V 0 bases and J 7 bases, with 11 bases left between them. The CDR3 DNA reads TGCGCCAGCAGCTTGGGGCAGGGGAGCCAGCCCCAGCATTTT. It specifies CASSLGQGSQPQHF. Drawing the rest from reference TRBV5-1 and TRBJ1-5, the complete variable domain is KAGVTQTPRYLIKTRGQQVTLSCSPISGHRSVSWYQQTPGQGLQFLFEYFSETQRNKGNFPGRFSGRQFSNSRSEMNVSTLELGDSALYLCASSLGQGSQPQHFGDGTRLSIL.

The genes are TRBV21-1 and TRBJ2-7; the tabulated D call, TRBD1, remains unverified against the DNA. TRBV21-1 is deemed a pseudogene. This CDR3 has 17 amino acids. CDR3 sequence: CASSKVRVYQGGYEQYF. The CDR3 DNA follows: TGTGCCAGCAGCAAAGTTCGCGTTTATCAGGGTGGGTACGAGCAGTACTTC.

The chain joins TRBV6-5 to TRBJ1-1; D is uncertain. CDR1 and CDR2 (germline): MNHEY, SVGAGI. This CDR3 contains 14 residues. Trimming took 5 bases from V and 2 from J, leaving 12 bases between them. For the CDR3, the DNA is TGTGCCAGCAGTACAGAAAGACGTAACACTGAAGCTTTCTTT. This translates into CASSTERRNTEAFF.

V is TRBV30 and J is TRBJ1-2; 8 bases are a match to TRBD1. The germline V gene encodes CDR1 GTSNPN and CDR2 SVGIG (reference sequence). J lost 4 bases, V lost 2 bases, and 6 bases had no gene match. This CDR3 has 14 residues. For the CDR3, the DNA is TGTGCCTGGAGTTTAGGACAGGGAAGCTATGGCTACACCTTC. This gives the protein CAWSLGQGSYGYTF.

This chain connects TRBV5-6 to TRBJ2-2; D is unresolved. The V gene lost 4 bases and the J gene lost 4 bases, with 14 bases spanning the gap. Per the germline V gene, CDR1 is SGHDT and CDR2 is YYEEEE. The CDR3 is 15 amino acids. The CDR3 nucleotides read TGTGCCAGCAGCCCTCCGCCAAAGGGCACCGGGGAGCTGTTTTTT. It specifies CASSPPPKGTGELFF. Looking up the rest from reference TRBV5-6 and TRBJ2-2 gives the full variable domain: DAGVTQSPTHLIKTRGQQVTLRCSPKSGHDTVSWYQQALGQGPQFIFQYYEEEERQRGNFPDRFSGHQFPNYSSELNVNALLLGDSALYLCASSPPPKGTGELFFGEGSRLTVL.

This clone was observed once. The chain uses TRBV30 and TRBJ1-6; tentative D call: TRBD1 (6 bases). V lost 3 bases to trimming and J lost 9 bases, with 12 bases between them. The CDR3 runs 13 residues. Germline CDR1 reads GTSNPN; CDR2 reads SVGIG (reference sequence). This CDR3 reads CAWRGRGGSPLHF. CDR3 bases: TGTGCCTGGAGGGGCAGGGGAGGTTCACCCCTCCACTTT. Full variable domain (rest looked up from reference TRBV30 and TRBJ1-6): SQTIHQWPATLVQPVGSPLSLECTVEGTSNPNLYWYRQAAGRGLQLLFYSVGIGQISSEVPQNLSASRPQDRQFILSSKKLLLSDSGFYLCAWRGRGGSPLHFGNGTRLTVT.

This sequence joins TRBV6-1 and TRBJ2-3; D is perhaps TRBD1 (6 bases). The CDR3 contains 14 residues. CDR1 MNHNS and CDR2 SASEGT come from the germline V gene. Trimming removed 7 bases from V and 3 bases from J, with 14 bases in between. CDR3 DNA sequence: TGTGCCAGCACCCCAGGGGCTGGAACAGATACGCAGTATTTT. It encodes CASTPGAGTDTQYF.

This rearrangement joins TRBV7-9 to TRBJ2-5; 13 bases agree with TRBD2. Germline V gives CDR1 SEHNR, CDR2 FQNEAQ (reference sequence). V lost 5 bases and J lost 5; bases outside the gene matches: 11. The CDR3 spans 17 residues. The CDR3 bases are TGTGCCAGCAGCGACGGACTAGCGGGAGCCGATCCTGAGACCCAGTACTTC. Residues: CASSDGLAGADPETQYF.

This chain links TRBV6-4 with TRBJ2-7, with a possible D match to TRBD1 (6 bases). From germline, CDR1 is MRHNA and CDR2 SNTAGT. The CDR3 covers 13 residues. Trimming took 4 bases from V and 3 from J, leaving 10 bases between them. CDR3 bases: TGTGCCAGCAGTGTACAGGGAAACTACGAGCAGTACTTC. It codes for CASSVQGNYEQYF.